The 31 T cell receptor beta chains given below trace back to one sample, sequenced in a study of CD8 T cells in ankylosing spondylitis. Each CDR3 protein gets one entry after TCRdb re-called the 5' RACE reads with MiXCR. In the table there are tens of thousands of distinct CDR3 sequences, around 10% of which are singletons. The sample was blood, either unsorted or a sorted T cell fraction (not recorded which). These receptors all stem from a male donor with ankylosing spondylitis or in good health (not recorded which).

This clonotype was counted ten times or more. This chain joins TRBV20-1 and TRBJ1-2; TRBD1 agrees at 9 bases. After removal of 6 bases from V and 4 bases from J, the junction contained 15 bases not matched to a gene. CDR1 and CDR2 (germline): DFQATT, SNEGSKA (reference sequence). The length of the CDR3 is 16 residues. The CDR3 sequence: CSAPPDRGAFAYGYTF. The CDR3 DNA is TGCAGTGCCCCCCCGGACAGGGGAGCCTTCGCCTATGGCTACACCTTC.

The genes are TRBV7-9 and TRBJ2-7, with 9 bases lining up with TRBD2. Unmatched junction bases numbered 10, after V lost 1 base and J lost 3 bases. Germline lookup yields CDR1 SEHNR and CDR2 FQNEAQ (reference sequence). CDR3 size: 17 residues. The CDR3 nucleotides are TGTGCCAGCAGCTTAGTTCTGGGGGGGACTAGCAACTACGAGCAGTACTTC. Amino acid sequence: CASSLVLGGTSNYEQYF.

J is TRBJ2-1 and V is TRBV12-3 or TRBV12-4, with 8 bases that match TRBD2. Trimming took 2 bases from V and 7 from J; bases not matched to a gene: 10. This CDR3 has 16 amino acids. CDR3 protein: CASSLPFSGAGNEQFF. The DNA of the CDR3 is TGTGCCAGCAGTTTACCCTTTAGCGGGGCCGGAAATGAGCAGTTCTTC.

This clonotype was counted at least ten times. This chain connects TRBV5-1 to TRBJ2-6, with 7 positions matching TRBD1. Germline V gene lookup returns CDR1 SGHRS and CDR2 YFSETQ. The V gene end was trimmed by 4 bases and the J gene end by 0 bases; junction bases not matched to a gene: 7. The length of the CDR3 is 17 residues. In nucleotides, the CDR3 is TGCGCCAGCAGCGCGACAGGGATCCCCTCTGGGGCCAACGTCCTGACTTTC. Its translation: CASSATGIPSGANVLTF.

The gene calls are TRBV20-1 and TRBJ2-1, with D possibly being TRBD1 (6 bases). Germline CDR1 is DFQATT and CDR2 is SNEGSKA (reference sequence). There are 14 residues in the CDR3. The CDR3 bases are TGCAGCGGGTTAACAGGGACCTACTACAATGAGCAGTTCTTC. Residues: CSGLTGTYYNEQFF.

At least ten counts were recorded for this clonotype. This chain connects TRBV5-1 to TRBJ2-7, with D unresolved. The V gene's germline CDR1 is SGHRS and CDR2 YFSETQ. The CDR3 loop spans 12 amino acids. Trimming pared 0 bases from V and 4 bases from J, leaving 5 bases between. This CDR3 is CASSLEKYEQYF. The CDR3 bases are TGCGCCAGCAGCTTGGAGAAATACGAGCAGTACTTC. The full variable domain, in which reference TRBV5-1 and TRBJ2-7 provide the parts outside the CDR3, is KAGVTQTPRYLIKTRGQQVTLSCSPISGHRSVSWYQQTPGQGLQFLFEYFSETQRNKGNFPGRFSGRQFSNSRSEMNVSTLELGDSALYLCASSLEKYEQYFGPGTRLTVT.

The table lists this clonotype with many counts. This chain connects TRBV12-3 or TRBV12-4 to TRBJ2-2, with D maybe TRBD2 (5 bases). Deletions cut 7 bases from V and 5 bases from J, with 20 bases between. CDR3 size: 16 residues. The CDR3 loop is CASTPPRPSRTGELFF. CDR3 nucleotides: TGTGCCAGCACCCCCCCCCGGCCTAGCCGGACCGGGGAGCTGTTTTTT.

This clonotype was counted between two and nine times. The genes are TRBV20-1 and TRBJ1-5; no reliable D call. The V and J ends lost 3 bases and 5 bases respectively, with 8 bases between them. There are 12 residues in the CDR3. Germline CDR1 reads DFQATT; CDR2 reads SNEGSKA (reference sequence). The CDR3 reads CSASWSDQPQHF. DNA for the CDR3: TGCAGTGCTAGTTGGAGTGATCAGCCCCAGCATTTT.

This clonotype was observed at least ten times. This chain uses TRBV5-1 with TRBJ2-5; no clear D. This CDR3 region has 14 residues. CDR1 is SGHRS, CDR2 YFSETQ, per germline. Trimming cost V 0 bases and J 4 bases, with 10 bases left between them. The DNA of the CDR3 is TGCGCCAGCAGCTTGGATGTCAGGAGAGAGACCCAGTACTTC. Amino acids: CASSLDVRRETQYF. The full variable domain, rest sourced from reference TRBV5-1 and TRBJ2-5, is KAGVTQTPRYLIKTRGQQVTLSCSPISGHRSVSWYQQTPGQGLQFLFEYFSETQRNKGNFPGRFSGRQFSNSRSEMNVSTLELGDSALYLCASSLDVRRETQYFGPGTRLLVL.

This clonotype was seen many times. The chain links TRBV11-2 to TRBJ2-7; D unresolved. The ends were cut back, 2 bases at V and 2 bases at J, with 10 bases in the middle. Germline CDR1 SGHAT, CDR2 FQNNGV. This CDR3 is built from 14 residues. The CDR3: CASSLQGPTYEQYF. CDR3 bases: TGTGCCAGCAGCTTACAAGGACCAACCTACGAGCAGTACTTC.

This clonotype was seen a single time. The CDR3 spells CASSSLGLGLGEQYF. CDR3 coding DNA: TGTGCCAGCAGTTCCCTCGGTTTGGGTTTGGGAGAGCAGTACTTC. The chain carries TRBV28 and TRBJ2-7; D is ambiguous. V lost 4 bases and J 7 bases, leaving 20 bases between the germline ends. Per germline, CDR1 MDHEN and CDR2 SYDVKM. The CDR3 totals 15 residues.

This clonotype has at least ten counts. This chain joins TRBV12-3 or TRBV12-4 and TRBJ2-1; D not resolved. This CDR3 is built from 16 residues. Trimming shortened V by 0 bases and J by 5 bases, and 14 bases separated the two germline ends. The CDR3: CASSLATQFPNNEQFF. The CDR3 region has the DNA TGTGCCAGCAGTTTAGCCACTCAGTTCCCCAACAATGAGCAGTTCTTC.

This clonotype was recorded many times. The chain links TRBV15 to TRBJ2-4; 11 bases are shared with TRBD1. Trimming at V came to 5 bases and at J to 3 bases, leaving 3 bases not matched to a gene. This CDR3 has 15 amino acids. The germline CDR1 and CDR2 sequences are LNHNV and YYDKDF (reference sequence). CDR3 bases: TGTGCCACCAGCGAGGGACAGGGGGGCAAAAACATTCAGTACTTC. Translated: CATSEGQGGKNIQYF.

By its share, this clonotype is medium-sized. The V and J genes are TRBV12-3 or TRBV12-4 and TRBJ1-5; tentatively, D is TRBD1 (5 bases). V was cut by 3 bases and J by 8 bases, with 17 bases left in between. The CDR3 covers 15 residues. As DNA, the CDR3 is TGTGCCAGCAGTTTCGGACGGGACCGACTAGAGCCCCAGCATTTT. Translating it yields CASSFGRDRLEPQHF.

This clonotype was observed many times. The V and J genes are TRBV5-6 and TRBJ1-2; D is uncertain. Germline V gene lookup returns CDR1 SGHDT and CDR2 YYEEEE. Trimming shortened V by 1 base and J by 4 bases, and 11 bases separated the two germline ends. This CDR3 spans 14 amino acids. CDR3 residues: CASSLPDTTYGYTF. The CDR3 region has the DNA TGTGCCAGCAGCTTGCCCGACACCACCTATGGCTACACCTTC.

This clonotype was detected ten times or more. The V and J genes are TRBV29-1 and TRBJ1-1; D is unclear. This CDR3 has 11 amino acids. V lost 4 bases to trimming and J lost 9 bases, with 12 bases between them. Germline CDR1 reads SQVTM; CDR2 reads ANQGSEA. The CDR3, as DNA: TGCAGCGTTGGTGGAGGACCCCAAGCTTTCTTT. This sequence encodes CSVGGGPQAFF.

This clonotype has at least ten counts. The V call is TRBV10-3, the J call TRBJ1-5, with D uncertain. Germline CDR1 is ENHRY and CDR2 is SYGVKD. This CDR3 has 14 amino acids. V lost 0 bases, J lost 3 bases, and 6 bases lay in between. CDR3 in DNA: TGTGCCATCAGTGAGTCAACAGACAATCAGCCCCAGCATTTT. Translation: CAISESTDNQPQHF.

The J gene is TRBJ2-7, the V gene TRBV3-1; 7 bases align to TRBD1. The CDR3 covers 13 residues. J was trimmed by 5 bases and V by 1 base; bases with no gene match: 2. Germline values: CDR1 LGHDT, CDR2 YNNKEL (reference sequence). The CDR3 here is CASSQVRGHEQYF. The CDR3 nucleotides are TGTGCCAGCAGCCAAGTTAGGGGGCACGAGCAGTACTTC.

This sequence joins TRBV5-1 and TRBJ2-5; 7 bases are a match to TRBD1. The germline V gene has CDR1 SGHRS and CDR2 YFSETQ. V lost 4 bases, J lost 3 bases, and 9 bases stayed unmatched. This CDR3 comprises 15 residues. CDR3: CASSPGTVPKETQYF. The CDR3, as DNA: TGCGCCAGCAGCCCGGGGACAGTACCGAAAGAGACCCAGTACTTC.

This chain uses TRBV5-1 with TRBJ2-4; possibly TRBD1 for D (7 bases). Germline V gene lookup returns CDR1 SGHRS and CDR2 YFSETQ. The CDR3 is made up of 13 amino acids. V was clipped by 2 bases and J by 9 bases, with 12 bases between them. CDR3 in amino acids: CASSLDREAIQYF. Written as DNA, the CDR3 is TGCGCCAGCAGCTTAGACAGGGAGGCCATTCAGTACTTC.

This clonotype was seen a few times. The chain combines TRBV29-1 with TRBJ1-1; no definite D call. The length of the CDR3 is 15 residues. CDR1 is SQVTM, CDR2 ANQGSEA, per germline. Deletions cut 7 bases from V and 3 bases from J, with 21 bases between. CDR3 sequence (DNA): TGCAGCGGGTGGCGGTTTGTGTCGCCCGACACTGAAGCTTTCTTT. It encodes CSGWRFVSPDTEAFF.

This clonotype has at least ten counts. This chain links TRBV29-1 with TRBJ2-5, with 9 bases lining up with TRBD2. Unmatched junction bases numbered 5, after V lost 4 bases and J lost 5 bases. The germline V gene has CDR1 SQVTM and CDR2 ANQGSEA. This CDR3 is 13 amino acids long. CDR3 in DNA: TGCAGCGTTGGCCTAGCGGGATCGGAGACCCAGTACTTC. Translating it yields CSVGLAGSETQYF. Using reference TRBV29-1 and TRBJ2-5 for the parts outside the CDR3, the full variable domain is SAVISQKPSRDICQRGTSLTIQCQVDSQVTMMFWYRQQPGQSLTLIATANQGSEATYESGFVIDKFPISRPNLTFSTLTVSNMSPEDSSIYLCSVGLAGSETQYFGPGTRLLVL.

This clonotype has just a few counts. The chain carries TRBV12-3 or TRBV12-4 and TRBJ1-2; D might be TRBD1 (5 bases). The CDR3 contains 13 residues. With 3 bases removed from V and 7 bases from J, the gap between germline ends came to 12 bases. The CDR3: CASSLWQGSGYTF. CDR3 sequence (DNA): TGTGCCAGCAGTTTGTGGCAGGGTTCTGGCTACACCTTC.

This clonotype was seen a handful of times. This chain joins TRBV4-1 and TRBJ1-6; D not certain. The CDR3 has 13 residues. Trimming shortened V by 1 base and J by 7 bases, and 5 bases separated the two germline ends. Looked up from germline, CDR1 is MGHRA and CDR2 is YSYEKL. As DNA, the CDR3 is TGCGCCAGCAGCCAAGTATGGAATTCACCCCTCCACTTT. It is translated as CASSQVWNSPLHF.

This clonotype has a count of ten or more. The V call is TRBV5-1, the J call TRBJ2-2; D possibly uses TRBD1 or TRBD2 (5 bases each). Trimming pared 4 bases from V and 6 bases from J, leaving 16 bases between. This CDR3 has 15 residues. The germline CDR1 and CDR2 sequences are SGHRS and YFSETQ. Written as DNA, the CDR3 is TGCGCCAGCAGCCTCATCCAGGGACGGTCCGGGGAGCTGTTTTTT. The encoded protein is CASSLIQGRSGELFF.

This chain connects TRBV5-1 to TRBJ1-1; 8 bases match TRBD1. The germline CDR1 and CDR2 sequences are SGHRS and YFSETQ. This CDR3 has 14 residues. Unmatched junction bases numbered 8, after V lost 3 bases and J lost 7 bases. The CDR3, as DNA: TGCGCCAGCAGCTCTTCAGGGGGCCCCGGTGAAGCTTTCTTT. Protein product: CASSSSGGPGEAFF.

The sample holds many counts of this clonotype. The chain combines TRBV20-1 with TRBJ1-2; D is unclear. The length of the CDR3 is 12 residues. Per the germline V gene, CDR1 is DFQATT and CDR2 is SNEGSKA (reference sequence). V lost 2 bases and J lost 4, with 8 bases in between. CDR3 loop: CSARKGAYGYTF. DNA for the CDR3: TGCAGTGCTAGAAAGGGCGCCTATGGCTACACCTTC.

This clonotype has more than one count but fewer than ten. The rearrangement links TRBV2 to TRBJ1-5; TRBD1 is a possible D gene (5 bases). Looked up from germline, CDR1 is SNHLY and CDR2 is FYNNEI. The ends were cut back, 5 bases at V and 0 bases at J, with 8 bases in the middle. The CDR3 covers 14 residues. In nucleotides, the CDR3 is TGTGCCAGCAGTTGGGACTCTAGCAATCAGCCCCAGCATTTT. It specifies CASSWDSSNQPQHF.

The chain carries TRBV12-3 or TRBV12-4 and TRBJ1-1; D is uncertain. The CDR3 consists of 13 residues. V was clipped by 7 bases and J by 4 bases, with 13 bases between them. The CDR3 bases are TGTGCCAGCATGGTGCCGCCGGCCACTGAAGCTTTCTTT. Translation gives CASMVPPATEAFF.

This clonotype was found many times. The CDR3 reads CASQEDRGLSDTQYF. CDR3 DNA sequence: TGCGCCAGCCAAGAAGACAGGGGGCTATCGGATACGCAGTATTTT. The chain recombines TRBV5-1 with TRBJ2-3; 10 bases align to TRBD1. V was clipped by 7 bases and J by 6 bases; unmatched bases: 11. Germline V gene lookup returns CDR1 SGHRS and CDR2 YFSETQ. The CDR3 contains 15 residues.

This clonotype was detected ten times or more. CDR3 amino acids: CASSSGQEASLSNTGELFF. CDR3 DNA sequence: TGCGCCAGCAGCTCGGGACAGGAGGCTTCCCTCTCTAACACCGGGGAGCTGTTTTTT. V and J are TRBV5-1 and TRBJ2-2, with 8 bases identical to TRBD1. Unmatched junction bases numbered 15, after V lost 3 bases and J lost 2 bases. The germline gives CDR1 SGHRS, CDR2 YFSETQ. The CDR3 runs to 19 residues.